This T cell receptor beta chain is from a study of spatial heterogeneity in lung cancer (dated by TCRdb to between 2018 and 2021). Broadly, across the study: Beta-chain transcripts were consistently detected in greater numbers than alpha-chain transcripts, which likely reflects a higher abundance of beta-chain transcripts. In non-small cell lung cancer, the study quantitatively compared TCR alpha and beta repertoires across several tumor regions, matched nontumor lung, and blood. Both alpha and beta chains were TCR-sequenced in hundreds of tumor regions, fewer than 80 matched nontumor lung samples and some 50 PBMC samples obtained at surgery. In the raw uncorrected reads, each unique combination of TCR and UMI appeared more than ten times on average. The study linked features of the TCR repertoire to counts of nonsynonymous mutations, which were determined by whole-exome sequencing of tumor tissue. The study at large found these results: Ubiquitous expanded tumor TCRs were detected in blood more often at tumor resection than at routine follow-up. Confirming at a functional level the hypothesis that regional TCRs recognize regional mutations was considered to require additional single-cell paired TCR alpha and beta sequencing.

Reading the label with the study, this specimen's time point is: sample taken at primary tumor resection. Donors were under 95 patients with early-stage, untreated non-small cell lung cancer from the lung TRACERx cohort. TCR sequencing used whole RNA extracted from tumor and nontumor lung tissue, or from cryopreserved PBMC samples, without cell sorting. Only patients for whom sufficient RNA was available from at least two tumor regions were selected for TCR sequencing. Libraries were made using 5' RACE. Sequencing used a NextSeq 500. To allow correction of PCR and sequencing errors, the TCR library protocol tagged every TCR cDNA molecule with a unique molecular identifier. On the study's bioinformatics: TCR identification, UMI-based error correction and CDR3 extraction were performed with Decombinator tools. TCRs above a frequency of 2 per 1,000, corresponding to the top 1% of the tumor frequency distribution, were defined as expanded. Renyi diversity was computed with the R vegan package after each repertoire had been subsampled 100 times to 5,000 TCRs. CDR3 similarity networks were constructed using string-kernel similarity of amino acid triplets, with links drawn between CDR3s whose pairwise similarity was above 0.82. TCRdb handled the public reads itself, with Q25 trimming in fastp and clone calling in MiXCR, and kept productive beta chains. One record per CDR3 amino acid sequence lists the most common genes and DNA. V and J calls and clone size were set by TCRdb, not the authors. This sample has about 38,000 distinct CDR3 sequences in its table, and roughly 8% of those were observed once. Clones ranked in the top ten supply 25% to 30% of the sample.

In this sample, this clonotype turned up a few times. The target of this receptor is not known. No per-base quality is available; no much larger clone lies one base away. V lost 5 bases and J lost 4 bases; the stretch between them is 26 bases long. Counted from cysteine to phenylalanine, this CDR3 has 18 amino acids. CDR3 DNA is the only sequence kept; it has 54 bases, read in frame from the first base. The clonotype was recovered from a male donor with early-stage non-small cell lung cancer. Here the sequenced sample was PBMCs, taken at surgery. This chain is built from TRBV12-3 or TRBV12-4 and TRBJ2-5; there is no confident call for the D gene. The encoded CDR3 is CASSPSISNFVLRETQYF. In nucleotide form, the sequence is TGTGCCAGCAGTCCTTCTATTTCCAACTTCGTCTTGAGAGAGACCCAGTACTTC.